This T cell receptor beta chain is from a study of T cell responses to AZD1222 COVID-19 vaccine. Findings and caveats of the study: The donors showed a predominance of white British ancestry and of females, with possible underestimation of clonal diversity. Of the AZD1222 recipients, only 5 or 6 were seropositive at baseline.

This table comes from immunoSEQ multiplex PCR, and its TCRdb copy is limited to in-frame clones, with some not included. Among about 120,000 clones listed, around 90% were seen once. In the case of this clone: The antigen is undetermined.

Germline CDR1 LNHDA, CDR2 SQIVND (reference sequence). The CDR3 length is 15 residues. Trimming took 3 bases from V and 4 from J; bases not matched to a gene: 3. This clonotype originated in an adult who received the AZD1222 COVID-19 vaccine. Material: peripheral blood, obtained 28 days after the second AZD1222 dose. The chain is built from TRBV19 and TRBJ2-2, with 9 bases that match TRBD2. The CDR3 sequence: CASSMRSGGTGELFF. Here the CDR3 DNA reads TGTGCCAGTAGTATGCGTAGCGGGGGCACCGGGGAGCTGTTTTTT. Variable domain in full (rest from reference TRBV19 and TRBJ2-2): DGGITQSPKYLFRKEGQNVTLSCEQNLNHDAMYWYRQDPGQGLRLIYYSQIVNDFQKGDIAEGYSVSREKKESFPLTVTSAQKNPTAFYLCASSMRSGGTGELFFGEGSRLTVL.